This T cell receptor (beta chain) was identified during a study of shared clonotypes between healthy human individuals. Across the whole study: Researchers assigned three CD4 naive, three CD4 memory, two CD8 naive and one CD8 memory plate to each donor.

The investigators split CD4+ cells into a CD45RA+ naive subset and a CD45RA-negative memory subset. General observations from the study: Non-shared clonotypes displayed generation probabilities falling below those of clonotypes present in all four donors.

Some clones are missing from TCRdb's copy, which holds only in-frame ones; the method was immunoSEQ multiplex PCR. In the table there are about 2.4 million clones, 80% to 95% of which are singletons. Details on this clone: Antigen unknown.

CDR1 is LNHDA, CDR2 SQIVND, per germline (reference sequence). V lost 7 bases and J lost 3, with 21 bases in between. The CDR3 has 16 residues. The sequenced material came from naive CD4+ T cells from PBMCs. The subset is: CD45RA+ positively selected. The gene calls are TRBV19 and TRBJ1-2; D perhaps matches TRBD1 (6 bases). The clonotype comes from a man in his late teens or twenties in good health. Some clones in this sample may be carry-over from other donors' samples. DNA of the CDR3: TGTGCCAGTACCCCCCCGGGGGGGGCGCGGTACTATGGCTACACCTTC. Translated, it gives CASTPPGGARYYGYTF.